A selection of T cell receptor beta chains follows, all from one sample in a study of regulatory T cells in long-lasting Graves disease. Via MiXCR, TCRdb re-called the multiplex PCR reads, giving one row per CDR3 protein. This table has approximately 440,000 distinct CDR3 sequences, 15% to 20% appearing once. These data were likewise used in another study, on T cells in Graves' hyperthyroidism and ophthalmopathy.

This sample comprised peripheral blood mononuclear cells (PBMCs), obtained at new diagnosis, from a patient treated with antithyroid drugs. These receptors came from a man between 35 and 55 years old with Graves disease. Each CDR3 is given with its conserved first and last residue. Each record gives: D gene, V gene, clone size, J gene, CDR3 DNA, CDR3 protein. D genes are given only for firm matches. A row's size may be missing; if present it is once, few, many or a size class.

D: TRBD1
V: TRBV24-1
size: many
J: TRBJ2-3
DNA: TGTGCCACCAGTGAGTTCCGGGACAGATACACAGATACGCAGTATTTT
CDR3: CATSEFRDRYTDTQYF

D: .
V: TRBV7-9
size: many
J: TRBJ1-2
DNA: TGTGCCAGCAGCTTAGCGCCGGAGGCACTGGGCTATGGCTACACCTTC
CDR3: CASSLAPEALGYGYTF

D: .
V: TRBV30
size: many
J: TRBJ1-1
DNA: TGTGCCTGGAGGGAAGGGGGTGAAGCTTTCTTT
CDR3: CAWREGGEAFF

D: TRBD2
V: TRBV10-3
size: many
J: TRBJ2-7
DNA: TGTGCCATCAGTGTGGGAGGGGAAGCCGATTACGAGCAGTACTTC
CDR3: CAISVGGEADYEQYF

D: .
V: TRBV10-3
size: few
J: TRBJ1-5
DNA: TGTGCCATCAGCGCTAGCAATCAGCCCCAGCATTTT
CDR3: CAISASNQPQHF

D: .
V: TRBV9
size: few
J: TRBJ1-5
DNA: TGTGCCAGCAGCTTGGCCGTCGGTCAGCCCCAGCATTTT
CDR3: CASSLAVGQPQHF

D: .
V: TRBV5-1
size: few
J: TRBJ2-7
DNA: TGCGCCAGCAGCTTGGAGGGGAACAAGGATTACGAGCAGTACTTC
CDR3: CASSLEGNKDYEQYF

D: .
V: TRBV27
size: many
J: TRBJ2-1
DNA: TGTGCCAGCAGCCAGGGCCTGAGCAGCAATGAGCAGTTCTTC
CDR3: CASSQGLSSNEQFF

D: .
V: TRBV3-1
size: many
J: TRBJ2-3
DNA: TGTGCCAGCAGCCAAGAATTGGCGATTGTTGATACGCAGTATTTT
CDR3: CASSQELAIVDTQYF

D: .
V: TRBV5-1
size: many
J: TRBJ1-1
DNA: TGCGCCAGCGGGACCGCGCTGAACACTGAAGCTTTCTTT
CDR3: CASGTALNTEAFF

D: .
V: TRBV9
size: .
J: TRBJ2-5
DNA: TGTGCCAGCACCCCAGGCGGGCTTCAAGAGACCCAGTACTTC
CDR3: CASTPGGLQETQYF

D: .
V: TRBV25-1
size: many
J: TRBJ1-1
DNA: TGTGCCAGCAGTGAAAGGGGAGGAAACACTGAAGCTTTCTTT
CDR3: CASSERGGNTEAFF

D: TRBD2
V: TRBV3-1
size: many
J: TRBJ2-7
DNA: TGTGCCAGCAGTTACGGACTAGCGGGAGGGGGGGAGCAGTACTTC
CDR3: CASSYGLAGGGEQYF

D: .
V: TRBV11-2
size: .
J: TRBJ2-1
DNA: TGTGCCAGCAGTCCTCACAGGGGAGGGAGCGCCAGCGGCAGCTCCTACAATGAGCAGTTCTTC
CDR3: CASSPHRGGSASGSSYNEQFF

D: .
V: TRBV20-1
size: .
J: TRBJ2-1
DNA: TGCAGTGCTAGGACCCAGCGGACGTACAATGAGCAGTTCTTC
CDR3: CSARTQRTYNEQFF

D: TRBD2
V: TRBV2
size: many
J: TRBJ2-7
DNA: TGTGCCAGCAGTGAACTAGCGGGAGGGTTATACGAGCAGTACTTC
CDR3: CASSELAGGLYEQYF

D: TRBD2
V: TRBV2
size: many
J: TRBJ2-3
DNA: TGTGCCAGCAGGGGACTAGCGGGATCAGCCAGAGATACGCAGTATTTT
CDR3: CASRGLAGSARDTQYF

D: .
V: TRBV11-3
size: many
J: TRBJ2-7
DNA: TGTGCCAGCAGCTTGATTTACTACGAGCAGTACTTC
CDR3: CASSLIYYEQYF

D: .
V: TRBV6-5
size: many
J: TRBJ1-4
DNA: TGTGCCAGCAGTTACTCTCGCGAAAAACTGTTTTTT
CDR3: CASSYSREKLFF

D: TRBD2
V: TRBV28
size: few
J: TRBJ2-1
DNA: TGTGCCAGCAGTTTTTATAGACTAGCGAATAACAATGAGCAGTTCTTC
CDR3: CASSFYRLANNNEQFF

D: TRBD1
V: TRBV24-1
size: few
J: TRBJ2-3
DNA: TGTGCCACCAGTGACCTCGACCGGGACAGGCGCACAGATACGCAGTATTTT
CDR3: CATSDLDRDRRTDTQYF

D: TRBD2
V: TRBV11-3
size: many
J: TRBJ2-1
DNA: TGTGCCAGCAGCCCCCGGACTAGCCCTCGAGGTAGTGAGCAGTTCTTC
CDR3: CASSPRTSPRGSEQFF

D: TRBD2
V: TRBV9
size: .
J: TRBJ2-4
DNA: TGTGCCAGCAGCGTAGCGGGAGGACTAGCCAAAAACATTCAGTACTTC
CDR3: CASSVAGGLAKNIQYF

D: .
V: TRBV5-1
size: many
J: TRBJ2-7
DNA: TGCGCCAGCAGCTTGGGACCCGGGAACGAGCAGTACTTC
CDR3: CASSLGPGNEQYF

D: .
V: TRBV30
size: many
J: TRBJ1-2
DNA: TGTGCCGTGTATGGCTACACCTTC
CDR3: CAVYGYTF

D: TRBD1
V: TRBV28
size: .
J: TRBJ2-7
DNA: TGTGCCAGCAGTTCGGACAGGGTGGCGAAGCAGTACTTC
CDR3: CASSSDRVAKQYF

D: .
V: TRBV6-2/TRBV6-3
size: .
J: TRBJ2-1
DNA: TGTGCCACCACACCAGGGACTGGCGCCTACAATGAGCAGTTCTTC
CDR3: CATTPGTGAYNEQFF

D: .
V: TRBV11-2
size: .
J: TRBJ1-6
DNA: TGTGCCAGCAGCTTAGATCTGGCAGGGGCCGATAATTCACCCCTCCACTTT
CDR3: CASSLDLAGADNSPLHF

D: .
V: TRBV5-1
size: many
J: TRBJ2-7
DNA: TGCGCCAGCAGTAACCCGGGGTCCTACGAGCAGTACTTC
CDR3: CASSNPGSYEQYF

D: .
V: TRBV2
size: .
J: TRBJ2-5
DNA: TGTGCCAGCAAAAACCGGGACTCCTCCCCCGCCCAGTACTTC
CDR3: CASKNRDSSPAQYF

D: TRBD1
V: TRBV6-1
size: .
J: TRBJ2-2
DNA: TGTGCCAGCGTGCGACAGGGAATCGCCGGGGAGCTGTTTTTT
CDR3: CASVRQGIAGELFF

D: .
V: TRBV30
size: many
J: TRBJ2-5
DNA: TGTGCCTGGACCCGGAGTCAAGAGACCCAGTACTTC
CDR3: CAWTRSQETQYF

D: TRBD2
V: TRBV7-9
size: many
J: TRBJ2-7
DNA: TGTGCCAGCAGCCCGAAGACTAGCGGGAGTTCGTACGAGCAGTACTTC
CDR3: CASSPKTSGSSYEQYF

D: .
V: TRBV30
size: once
J: TRBJ2-7
DNA: TGTGCCTGGAGTGTGGAGGTCTCGAGCTACGAGCAGTACTTC
CDR3: CAWSVEVSSYEQYF

D: .
V: TRBV6-1
size: .
J: TRBJ1-4
DNA: TGTGCCAGCAGTGAGGTGGGAGAAAAACTGTTTTTT
CDR3: CASSEVGEKLFF

D: .
V: TRBV14
size: few
J: TRBJ2-3
DNA: TGTGCCAGCAGCCAAGATTACCGGGACTCCAACACAGATACGCAGTATTTT
CDR3: CASSQDYRDSNTDTQYF

D: TRBD2
V: TRBV28
size: many
J: TRBJ2-1
DNA: TGTGCCAGCAGACTAGCGGGAGACTACAATGAGCAGTTCTTC
CDR3: CASRLAGDYNEQFF

D: .
V: TRBV29-1
size: .
J: TRBJ2-7
DNA: TGCAGCGTTGAGACCGGCAACTACGAGCAGTACTTC
CDR3: CSVETGNYEQYF

D: TRBD2
V: TRBV2
size: many
J: TRBJ2-7
DNA: TGTGCCACCGTGGCCTTCGCGGGGGGTGTGGAAGAGCAGTACTTC
CDR3: CATVAFAGGVEEQYF

D: TRBD2
V: TRBV28
size: .
J: TRBJ2-7
DNA: TGTGCCAGCAGTTTCCGCACTAGCGGGAGAGGAGGCGAGCAGTACTTC
CDR3: CASSFRTSGRGGEQYF

D: .
V: TRBV4-2
size: few
J: TRBJ2-3
DNA: TGTGCCAGCAGCCAAGACGGGGTAGATACGCAGTATTTT
CDR3: CASSQDGVDTQYF

D: .
V: TRBV7-9
size: many
J: TRBJ2-1
DNA: TGTGCCAGCAGCTTAGTAAGTCTAGCCCACAATGAGCAGTTCTTC
CDR3: CASSLVSLAHNEQFF

D: TRBD1
V: TRBV27
size: many
J: TRBJ2-1
DNA: TGTGCCAGCAGTTTATATCCCGGACAGGGCAAGTTCTTC
CDR3: CASSLYPGQGKFF

D: .
V: TRBV20-1
size: many
J: TRBJ2-5
DNA: TGCAGTGCTAGAGGTAGAGGGGACGAGACCCAGTACTTC
CDR3: CSARGRGDETQYF

D: .
V: TRBV10-1
size: few
J: TRBJ2-2
DNA: TGCGCCAGCAGTGGGGTGGAGACAGCGAACACCGGGGAGCTGTTTTTT
CDR3: CASSGVETANTGELFF

D: .
V: TRBV6-5
size: many
J: TRBJ2-3
DNA: TGTGCCAGCACTTACTTCGGGAGTAACCCAGATACGCAGTATTTT
CDR3: CASTYFGSNPDTQYF

D: .
V: TRBV27
size: many
J: TRBJ2-1
DNA: TGTGCCAGCAGTTTATCGGGGGGGGCACAGTTCTTC
CDR3: CASSLSGGAQFF

D: .
V: TRBV5-1
size: many
J: TRBJ2-3
DNA: TGCGCCAGCAGCCCTCAACGTAGCACAGATACGCAGTATTTT
CDR3: CASSPQRSTDTQYF

D: TRBD2
V: TRBV24-1
size: few
J: TRBJ2-1
DNA: TGTGCCACCAGTGATTTGCACCCCGGGACTAGCGGAGTCAATGAGCAGTTCTTC
CDR3: CATSDLHPGTSGVNEQFF

D: .
V: TRBV19
size: many
J: TRBJ2-1
DNA: TGTGCCAGTAGTTTAACCCTAATAACCTACAATGAGCAGTTCTTC
CDR3: CASSLTLITYNEQFF

D: .
V: TRBV11-2
size: .
J: TRBJ2-2
DNA: .
CDR3: CASSPKTVRTPGSCFF

D: TRBD2
V: TRBV28
size: many
J: TRBJ2-2
DNA: TGTGCCAGCAGTCCTGGGGGGGAAGCCCGGGAGCTGTTTTTT
CDR3: CASSPGGEARELFF

D: .
V: TRBV6-5
size: .
J: TRBJ2-7
DNA: TGTGCCAGCAGTTACGCCGGATTCGGTTCCTACGAGCAGTACTTC
CDR3: CASSYAGFGSYEQYF

D: TRBD1
V: TRBV28
size: many
J: TRBJ2-5
DNA: TGTGCCAGCAGTTCCGGGACAGGGGGCGTGAAGACCCAGTACTTC
CDR3: CASSSGTGGVKTQYF

D: .
V: TRBV28
size: many
J: TRBJ2-3
DNA: TGTGCCAGCAGTCCCCTTGCCTACACAGATACGCAGTATTTT
CDR3: CASSPLAYTDTQYF